Shown below are 22 T cell receptor beta chains from a single sample sequenced in a study of T cell repertoires in cytomegalovirus infection. No cognate antigen is known for these TCRs. MiXCR, applied by TCRdb to the reads, yields one record per CDR3 protein. The top ten hold about 76% of the sample, which has approximately 100,000 distinct CDR3 sequences, roughly 41% seen once. This sample comprised CD8+ T cells from cultured PBMCs, obtained from culture after CMV antigen stimulation. The receptors derive from a human donor in good health (CMV status not recorded). Some clones in this sample may be carry-over from other donors' samples.

Only a few counts were recorded for this clonotype. V is TRBV2 and J is TRBJ2-7; TRBD1 matches at 11 bases. The ends lost 6 bases at V and 1 base at J; junction bases unmatched: 5. Germline V CDR1 and CDR2: SNHLY, FYNNEI. The CDR3 has 15 residues. The CDR3 DNA reads TGTGCCAGCAGCCAGGGACAGGGGGTGTCCTACGAGCAGTACTTC. It encodes CASSQGQGVSYEQYF.

The chain combines TRBV12-3 or TRBV12-4 with TRBJ2-7, with 7 positions matching TRBD2. This CDR3 region has 15 residues. V shed 4 bases, J shed 0 bases, and the junction held 6 bases outside the gene matches. For the CDR3, the DNA is TGTGCCAGCAGTTCTGGACTAGTCAACTCCTACGAGCAGTACTTC. Translating gives CASSSGLVNSYEQYF.

This clonotype was found once. The chain recombines TRBV2 with TRBJ1-1, with D hard to call. V was shortened by 7 bases and J by 0 bases, with 6 bases between the two germline ends. Per the germline V gene, CDR1 is SNHLY and CDR2 is FYNNEI. This CDR3 has 12 residues. The CDR3 bases are TGTGCCAGCAATTTGGTGAACACTGAAGCTTTCTTT. This translates into CASNLVNTEAFF.

The chain is built from TRBV27 and TRBJ1-5; D perhaps matches TRBD1 (5 bases). Germline V gene sequence: CDR1 MNHEY, CDR2 SMNVEV (reference sequence). V was trimmed by 0 bases and J by 7 bases, leaving 16 bases between them. The CDR3 loop spans 16 amino acids. The CDR3 sequence: CASSLSLIREWQPQHF. The CDR3 DNA sequence: TGTGCCAGCAGTTTATCTTTAATCAGGGAGTGGCAGCCCCAGCATTTT.

In its sample, this clonotype was seen many times. V is TRBV7-9 and J is TRBJ1-1; D gene unclear. Germline loops: CDR1 SEHNR, CDR2 FQNEAQ (reference sequence). The CDR3 runs to 15 residues. Trimming took 5 bases from V and 0 from J, leaving 13 bases between them. CDR3 sequence reads: CASSEPGLLNTEAFF. For the CDR3, the DNA is TGTGCCAGCAGCGAGCCAGGCCTCTTGAACACTGAAGCTTTCTTT.

This clonotype was seen just once. CDR3 region: CASSPRPAGELFF. The CDR3 DNA is TGTGCCAGCAGCCCTCGTCCGGCGGGAGAACTGTTTTTT. The V call is TRBV9, the J call TRBJ1-4; no firm D call. The V end was cut by 4 bases, the J end by 12 bases, with 16 bases between. This CDR3 comprises 13 residues. CDR1 is SGDLS, CDR2 YYNGEE, per germline.

The V call is TRBV13, the J call TRBJ1-2; 7 bases are shared with TRBD1. The CDR3 is made up of 18 amino acids. Unmatched junction bases numbered 17, after V lost 0 bases and J lost 7 bases. CDR1 and CDR2 (germline): PRHDT, FYEKMQ (reference sequence). In DNA, the CDR3 is TGTGCCAGCAGCTTAGGCATACTGACAGGGAGGTCGGATTCTGGCTACACCTTC. Encoded protein: CASSLGILTGRSDSGYTF.

This clonotype appeared once. A single base separates this from a much larger clone, so it may be a read error. The V gene is TRBV7-8, the J gene TRBJ1-1; tentative D call: TRBD1 (5 bases). The ends were cut back, 4 bases at V and 1 base at J, with 10 bases in the middle. This CDR3 is 14 amino acids long. In germline, CDR1 is SGHVS, CDR2 FQNEAQ. CDR3 DNA: TGTGCCAGCAGCTCGGGACGGCCGAACACTGAAGCTTTCTTT. Translation: CASSSGRPNTEAFF.

This clonotype appeared once. The CDR3 reads CASSRISSYNEQFF. The CDR3 DNA reads TGCGCCAGCAGTAGAATCAGCTCCTACAATGAGCAGTTCTTC. The chain employs TRBV4-1 and TRBJ2-1; D unresolved. V dropped 6 bases and J dropped 0 bases, with 9 bases sitting between them. Germline V gene lookup returns CDR1 MGHRA and CDR2 YSYEKL. CDR3 size: 14 residues.

Worth noting for this clonotype: A clone one base away is much larger, so this may be a read error. This sequence joins TRBV6-5 and TRBJ1-1, with D tentatively TRBD1 (6 bases). The germline gives CDR1 MNHEY, CDR2 SVGAGI. The CDR3 is 13 amino acids. The CDR3, as DNA: TGTGCCACCAATACAGGGACGGGCACTGAACCTTTCTTT. This gives the protein CATNTGTGTEPFF.

This clonotype was detected a few times. CDR3 bases: TGTGCCAGCAGCTTGGGGTGGGCTTACACCGGGGAGCTGTTTTTT. This encodes CASSLGWAYTGELFF. The chain joins TRBV7-6 to TRBJ2-2; D is ambiguous. Trimming stripped 3 bases from V and 3 bases from J, with 11 bases between. This CDR3 spans 15 amino acids. CDR1 and CDR2 from the germline V gene are SGHVS and FNYEAQ.

The chain uses TRBV12-3 or TRBV12-4 and TRBJ2-2; 8 bases map to TRBD2. The CDR3 totals 14 residues. Unmatched junction bases numbered 3, after V lost 3 bases and J lost 6 bases. CDR3 in amino acids: CASSFRGLAGELFF. In DNA form, the CDR3 reads TGTGCCAGCAGTTTCCGGGGACTAGCCGGGGAGCTGTTTTTT.

This clonotype was observed a few times. V usage is TRBV2 and J usage is TRBJ2-7; D is perhaps TRBD1 (5 bases). The germline V and J ends were trimmed by 8 bases and 0 bases, with 8 bases remaining between them. In germline, CDR1 is SNHLY, CDR2 FYNNEI. The CDR3 is 12 amino acids. CDR3 sequence: CASLTGSYEQYF. CDR3 DNA: TGTGCCAGCCTTACAGGCTCCTACGAGCAGTACTTC.

The rearrangement uses TRBV12-3 or TRBV12-4 and TRBJ2-2; D unclear. This CDR3 has 11 residues. Trimming removed 7 bases from V and 6 bases from J, with 6 bases in between. CDR3 bases: TGTGCCAGCACCCTCCCCGGGGAGCTGTTTTTT. This codes for CASTLPGELFF.

As for this clonotype: It may be a read error: a sequence one base away is much more abundant. V usage is TRBV27 and J usage is TRBJ2-5; 7 bases line up with TRBD2. V shed 1 base, J shed 2 bases, and the junction held 7 bases outside the gene matches. Germline CDR1 is MNHEY and CDR2 is SMNVEV (reference sequence). This CDR3 has 16 amino acids. The CDR3: CASSLWLPGGQETQYF. The CDR3 DNA is TGTGCCAGCAGTTTATGGCTACCGGGGGGACAAGAGACCCAGTACTTC.

The chain combines TRBV4-1 with TRBJ2-7; D might be TRBD1 (5 bases). The CDR3 totals 15 residues. The V end lost 0 bases, the J end lost 0 bases, and 9 bases lay between the germline ends. CDR1 MGHRA and CDR2 YSYEKL come from the germline V gene. This CDR3 is CASSQEGVGSYEQYF. The CDR3, as DNA: TGCGCCAGCAGCCAAGAAGGGGTGGGCTCCTACGAGCAGTACTTC.

About this clonotype: Since no conserved phenylalanine or tryptophan closes the CDR3, a read error is the likely cause. V and J are TRBV7-4 and TRBJ1-5; D remains unclear. CDR1 and CDR2 from the germline V gene are SGHVT and SQSDAQ. This CDR3 is 13 amino acids long. Trimming took off 0 bases at V and 4 bases at J, with 4 bases between the two ends. In DNA form, the CDR3 reads TGTGCCAGCAGCTTAGCGGCGAATCAGCCCCAGCATCTT. Translation: CASSLAANQPQHL.

This clonotype has only a few counts. The chain couples TRBV20-1 to TRBJ2-7, with D possibly matching TRBD2 (6 bases). The germline V and J ends were trimmed by 2 bases and 1 base, with 12 bases remaining between them. This CDR3 has 14 residues. The germline gives CDR1 DFQATT, CDR2 SNEGSKA (reference sequence). This CDR3 is CSARFREESYEQYF. The DNA for the CDR3 is TGCAGTGCTAGATTCAGGGAGGAATCCTACGAGCAGTACTTC.

This clonotype was counted at least ten times. V usage is TRBV11-2 and J usage is TRBJ2-1; the D is unclear. The length of the CDR3 is 14 residues. Trimming shortened V by 0 bases and J by 5 bases, and 8 bases separated the two germline ends. CDR1 SGHAT and CDR2 FQNNGV come from the germline V gene. In DNA, the CDR3 is TGTGCCAGCAGCTTAGAAGACCCCCACAATGAGCAGTTCTTC. Translation gives CASSLEDPHNEQFF.

This clonotype was detected many times. The chain combines TRBV2 with TRBJ1-2; a weak D match, TRBD1 (5 bases). This CDR3 region has 13 residues. With 5 bases removed from V and 4 bases from J, the gap between germline ends came to 11 bases. Germline V lookup: CDR1 SNHLY, CDR2 FYNNEI. The CDR3 sequence is CASSRTGGYGYTF. The CDR3 DNA is TGTGCCAGCAGTCGGACCGGGGGCTATGGCTACACCTTC.

This clonotype was detected many times. The rearrangement uses TRBV6-1 and TRBJ2-6; possible D gene TRBD2, 6 bases. Germline CDR1 reads MNHNS; CDR2 reads SASEGT. Trimming pared 3 bases from V and 8 bases from J, leaving 23 bases between. This CDR3 has 18 residues. The CDR3, as DNA: TGTGCCAGCAGTGATTTCCGCCTTCAGGCGGGGCAGCCCAACGTCCTGACTTTC. Amino acid sequence: CASSDFRLQAGQPNVLTF.

The chain has TRBV29-1 and TRBJ1-2; D ambiguous. Germline lookup yields CDR1 SQVTM and CDR2 ANQGSEA. V lost 4 bases and J 4 bases, leaving 13 bases between the germline ends. The CDR3 contains 13 residues. The CDR3 sequence: CSVADEYRYGYTF. DNA for the CDR3: TGCAGCGTTGCAGACGAGTATCGCTATGGCTACACCTTC.